The rows below give T cell receptor beta chains drawn from one sample of a study of beta chain features in type 1 diabetes. Some clones are missing from TCRdb's copy, which holds only in-frame ones; the method was immunoSEQ multiplex PCR. There are approximately 170,000 clones in the sample; approximately 8.4% occur only once, and 0.5% to 0.55% lies in the top ten. Sequencing was carried out using central memory CD4+ T cells from blood. Receptors were obtained from a man aged 18 to 30 with type 1 diabetes. Both conserved end residues are part of each CDR3. D genes are given only for firm matches. Not all rows give a size; the values are once, few, many and, for expanded clones, a class.

V gene	clone size	J gene	D gene	CDR3 length	CDR3 DNA	CDR3 protein
TRBV7-6	.	TRBJ2-1	.	16	TGTGCCAGCAGCTTAGCTGGGCAGGTAGGAATATTTGAGCAGTTCTTC	CASSLAGQVGIFEQFF
TRBV7-2	few	TRBJ1-5	.	15	TGTGCCAGCAGTCTAGGGGGGGGAGACAATCAGCCCCAGCATTTT	CASSLGGGDNQPQHF
TRBV30	.	TRBJ1-2	.	13	TGTGCCTGGACCCCGGGCGGACAGATCGGCTACACCTTC	CAWTPGGQIGYTF
TRBV7-2	few	TRBJ2-7	TRBD1	17	TGTGCCAGCAGCTCTAAATCCGGGACAGGGGGCAATTACGAGCAGTACTTC	CASSSKSGTGGNYEQYF
TRBV2	.	TRBJ2-1	.	15	TGTGCCAGCAGTGACGCCATCAGCTCCTACAATGAGCAGTTCTTC	CASSDAISSYNEQFF
TRBV29-1	many	TRBJ2-4	TRBD1	13	TGCAGCGTTATACGACCGGGACAGGGGACGCCGTACTTC	CSVIRPGQGTPYF
TRBV27	few	TRBJ1-5	.	14	TGTGCCAGCAGTTTTCAGGGAGGAGGTCAGCCCCAGCATTTT	CASSFQGGGQPQHF
TRBV30	few	TRBJ2-7	.	13	TGTGCCTGGATGGGGGCTCCTCCCTACGAGCAGTACTTC	CAWMGAPPYEQYF
TRBV7-2	.	TRBJ2-1	.	11	TGTGCCAGCAGCTCCGACTCTGAGCAGTTCTTC	CASSSDSEQFF
TRBV29-1	few	TRBJ2-7	.	12	TGCAGCGTTAAAGACAACAACTACGAGCAGTACTTC	CSVKDNNYEQYF
TRBV13	.	TRBJ2-1	TRBD2	14	TGTGCCAGCAGTAAGGCGGGAGTCTACAATGAGCAGTTCTTC	CASSKAGVYNEQFF
TRBV5-4	.	TRBJ2-1	TRBD2	16	TGTGCCAGCAGCTTCCTAGCGGGACAAGGTGAGAATGAGCAGTTCTTC	CASSFLAGQGENEQFF
TRBV7-9	few	TRBJ2-3	TRBD2	18	TGTGCCAGCAGCTTACGCATTTCCTCAGCGGGAGGAGCAGATACGCAGTATTTT	CASSLRISSAGGADTQYF
TRBV27	.	TRBJ2-1	.	15	TGTGCCAGCAGTTTGCTGGCGGGATCCTACAATGAGCAGTTCTTC	CASSLLAGSYNEQFF
TRBV30	few	TRBJ2-7	TRBD1	13	TGTGCCTGGAGTCAGGGACAGGGCTACGAGCAGTACTTC	CAWSQGQGYEQYF
TRBV5-4	.	TRBJ2-5	TRBD1	15	TGTGCCAGCAGCGCCCCGGGACAGGGGACCGAGACCCAGTACTTC	CASSAPGQGTETQYF
TRBV28	many	TRBJ1-5	TRBD1	15	TGTGCCAGCAAGAAGGGACAGGGGGCTACTCAGCCCCAGCATTTT	CASKKGQGATQPQHF
TRBV27	few	TRBJ1-2	TRBD1	17	TGTGCCAGCAGTACCGGACAGGGAAAAAACTCCTCCTATGGCTACACCTTC	CASSTGQGKNSSYGYTF
TRBV18	few	TRBJ2-5	.	14	TGTGCCAGCTCACCACCGTTACTCCAAGAGACCCAGTACTTC	CASSPPLLQETQYF
TRBV9	.	TRBJ1-2	TRBD1	14	TGTGCCAGCAGCTTATCACAGGGGGACTATGGCTACACCTTC	CASSLSQGDYGYTF
TRBV28	.	TRBJ2-7	.	13	TGTGCCACTATCGCTAGGCCCCCCTACGAGCAGTACTTC	CATIARPPYEQYF
TRBV27	.	TRBJ1-1	.	14	TGTGCCAGCAGTTTTAAGGAGTTAGGAACTGAAGCTTTCTTT	CASSFKELGTEAFF
TRBV29-1	.	TRBJ2-3	.	13	TGCAGCGTTGCAGGGGTGAGCACAGATACGCAGTATTTT	CSVAGVSTDTQYF
TRBV28	few	TRBJ1-2	.	12	TGTGCCAGCAGTTTGAAGGGGAATGGCTACACCTTC	CASSLKGNGYTF